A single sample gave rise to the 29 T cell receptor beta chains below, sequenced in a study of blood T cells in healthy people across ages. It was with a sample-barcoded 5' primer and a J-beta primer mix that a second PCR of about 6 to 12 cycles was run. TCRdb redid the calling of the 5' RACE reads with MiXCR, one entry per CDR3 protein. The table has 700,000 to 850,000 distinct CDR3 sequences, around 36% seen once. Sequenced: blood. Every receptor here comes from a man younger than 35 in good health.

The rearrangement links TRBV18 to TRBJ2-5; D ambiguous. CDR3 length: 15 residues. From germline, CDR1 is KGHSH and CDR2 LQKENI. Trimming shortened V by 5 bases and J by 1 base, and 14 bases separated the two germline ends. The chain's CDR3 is CASSNATISQETQYF. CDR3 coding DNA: TGTGCCAGCTCAAACGCGACGATTAGCCAAGAGACCCAGTACTTC. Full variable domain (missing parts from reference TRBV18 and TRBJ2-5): NAGVMQNPRHLVRRRGQEARLRCSPMKGHSHVYWYRQLPEEGLKFMVYLQKENIIDESGMPKERFSAEFPKEGPSILRIQQVVRGDSAAYFCASSNATISQETQYFGPGTRLLVL.

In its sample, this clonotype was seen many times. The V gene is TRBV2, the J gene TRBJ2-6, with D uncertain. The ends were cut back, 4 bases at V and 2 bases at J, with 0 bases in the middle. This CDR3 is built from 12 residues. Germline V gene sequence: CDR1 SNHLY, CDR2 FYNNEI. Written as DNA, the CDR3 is TGTGCCAGCAGTGCTGGGGCCAACGTCCTGACTTTC. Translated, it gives CASSAGANVLTF. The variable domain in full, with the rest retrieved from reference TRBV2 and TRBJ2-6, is EPEVTQTPSHQVTQMGQEVILRCVPISNHLYFYWYRQILGQKVEFLVSFYNNEISEKSEIFDDQFSVERPDGSNFTLKIRSTKLEDSAMYFCASSAGANVLTFGAGSRLTVL.

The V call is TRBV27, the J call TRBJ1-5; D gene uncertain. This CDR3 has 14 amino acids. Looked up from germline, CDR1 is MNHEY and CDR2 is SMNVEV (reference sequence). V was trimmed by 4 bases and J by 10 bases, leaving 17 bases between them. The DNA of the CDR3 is TGTGCCAGCAGTTCGAGCGCCCGAGGGTTTCCCCAGCATTTT. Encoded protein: CASSSSARGFPQHF.

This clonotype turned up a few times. CDR3 region: CASSPGAHEQFF. CDR3 bases: TGTGCCAGCAGTCCAGGGGCCCATGAGCAGTTCTTC. The genes are TRBV12-3 or TRBV12-4 and TRBJ2-1; a possible D gene is TRBD1 (6 bases). With 5 bases removed from V and 8 bases from J, the gap between germline ends came to 10 bases. The CDR3 sequence is 12 residues long.

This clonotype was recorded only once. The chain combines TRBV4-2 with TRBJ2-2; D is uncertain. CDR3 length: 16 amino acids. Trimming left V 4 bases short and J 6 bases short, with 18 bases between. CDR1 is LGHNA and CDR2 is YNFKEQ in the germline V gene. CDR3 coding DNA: TGTGCCAGCAGCCCAAGAAGGACGGTATCCTCCGGGGAGCTGTTTTTT. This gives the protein CASSPRRTVSSGELFF.

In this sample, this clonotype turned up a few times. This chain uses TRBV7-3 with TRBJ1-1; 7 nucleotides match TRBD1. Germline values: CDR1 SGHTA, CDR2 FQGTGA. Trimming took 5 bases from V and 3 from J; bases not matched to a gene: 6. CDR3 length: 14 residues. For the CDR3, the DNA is TGTGCCAGCAGCCTCAACAGGGGAGACACTGAAGCTTTCTTT. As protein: CASSLNRGDTEAFF.

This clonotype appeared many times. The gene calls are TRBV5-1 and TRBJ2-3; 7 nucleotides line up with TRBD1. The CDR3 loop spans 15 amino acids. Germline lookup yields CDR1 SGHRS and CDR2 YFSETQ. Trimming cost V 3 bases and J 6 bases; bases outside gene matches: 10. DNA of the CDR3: TGCGCCAGCAGCTACCCGGACAGGTCTCTGGATACGCAGTATTTT. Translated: CASSYPDRSLDTQYF.

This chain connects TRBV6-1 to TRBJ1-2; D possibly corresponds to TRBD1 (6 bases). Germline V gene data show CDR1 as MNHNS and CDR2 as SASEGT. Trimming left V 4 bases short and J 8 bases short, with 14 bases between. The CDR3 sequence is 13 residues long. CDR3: CASSANRVDGYTF. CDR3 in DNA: TGTGCCAGCAGTGCCAACAGGGTCGACGGCTACACCTTC.

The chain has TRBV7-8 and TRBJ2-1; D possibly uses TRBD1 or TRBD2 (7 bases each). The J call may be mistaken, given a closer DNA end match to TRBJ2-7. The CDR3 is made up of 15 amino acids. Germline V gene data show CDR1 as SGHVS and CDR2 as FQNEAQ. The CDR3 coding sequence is TGTGCCAGCAGCTTACCCAGGGGGAGGGACAATGAGCAGTACTTC. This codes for CASSLPRGRDNEQYF.

The CDR3 spells CASSSTGTAFYGYTF. The CDR3 DNA reads TGTGCCAGCAGCTCAACCGGGACAGCTTTCTATGGCTACACCTTC. V and J are TRBV9 and TRBJ1-2; 7 nucleotides match TRBD1. Germline CDR1 is SGDLS and CDR2 is YYNGEE. Trimming removed 4 bases from V and 4 bases from J; junction bases left unmatched: 10. The CDR3 runs 15 residues.

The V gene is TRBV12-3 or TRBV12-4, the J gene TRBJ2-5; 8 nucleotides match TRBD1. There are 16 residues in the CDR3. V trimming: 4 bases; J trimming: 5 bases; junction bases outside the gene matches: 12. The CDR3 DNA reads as TGTGCCAGCAGTTCGCCGGGACAGGCCCTGTGGGAGACCCAGTACTTC. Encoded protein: CASSSPGQALWETQYF.

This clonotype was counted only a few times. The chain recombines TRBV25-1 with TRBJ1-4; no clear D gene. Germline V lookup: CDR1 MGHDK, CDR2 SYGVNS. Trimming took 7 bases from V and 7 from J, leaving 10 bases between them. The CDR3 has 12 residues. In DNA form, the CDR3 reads TGTGCCAGCATTGGGGATGGTGAAAAACTGTTTTTT. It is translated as CASIGDGEKLFF.

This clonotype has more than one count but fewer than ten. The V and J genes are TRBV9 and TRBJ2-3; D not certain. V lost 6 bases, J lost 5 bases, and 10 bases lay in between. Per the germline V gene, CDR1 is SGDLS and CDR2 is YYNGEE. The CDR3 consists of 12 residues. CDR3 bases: TGTGCCAGCACCACGCCAGGAGATACGCAGTATTTT. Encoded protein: CASTTPGDTQYF.

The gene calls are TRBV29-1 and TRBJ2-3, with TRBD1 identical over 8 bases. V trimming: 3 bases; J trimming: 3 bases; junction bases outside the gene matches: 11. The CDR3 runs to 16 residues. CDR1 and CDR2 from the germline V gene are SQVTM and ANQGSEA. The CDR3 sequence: CSVDRSGGGSTDTQYF. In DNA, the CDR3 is TGCAGCGTTGATCGTTCAGGGGGCGGTAGTACAGATACGCAGTATTTT.

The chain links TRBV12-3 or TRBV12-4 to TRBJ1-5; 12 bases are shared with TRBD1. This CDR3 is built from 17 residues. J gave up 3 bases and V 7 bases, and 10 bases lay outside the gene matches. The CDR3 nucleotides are TGTGCCAGCACCATGGGGACAGGGGGCAAGATCAATCAGCCCCAGCATTTT. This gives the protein CASTMGTGGKINQPQHF.

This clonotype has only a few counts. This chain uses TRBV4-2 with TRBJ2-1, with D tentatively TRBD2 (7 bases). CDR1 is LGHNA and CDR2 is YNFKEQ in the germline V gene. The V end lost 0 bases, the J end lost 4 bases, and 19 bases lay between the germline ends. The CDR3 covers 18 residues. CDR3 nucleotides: TGTGCCAGCAGCCAAGAGGGGGGGGCCGCGGGGAATTACAATGAGCAGTTCTTC. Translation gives CASSQEGGAAGNYNEQFF.

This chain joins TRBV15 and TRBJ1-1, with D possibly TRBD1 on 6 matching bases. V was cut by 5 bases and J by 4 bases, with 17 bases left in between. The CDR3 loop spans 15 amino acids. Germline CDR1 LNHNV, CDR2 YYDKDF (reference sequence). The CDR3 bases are TGTGCCACCAGCCCCGACGTCACAGGGTCCACTGAAGCTTTCTTT. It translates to CATSPDVTGSTEAFF. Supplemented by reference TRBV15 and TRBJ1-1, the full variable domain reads DAMVIQNPRYQVTQFGKPVTLSCSQTLNHNVMYWYQQKSSQAPKLLFHYYDKDFNNEADTPDNFQSRRPNTSFCFLDIRSPGLGDTAMYLCATSPDVTGSTEAFFGQGTRLTVV.

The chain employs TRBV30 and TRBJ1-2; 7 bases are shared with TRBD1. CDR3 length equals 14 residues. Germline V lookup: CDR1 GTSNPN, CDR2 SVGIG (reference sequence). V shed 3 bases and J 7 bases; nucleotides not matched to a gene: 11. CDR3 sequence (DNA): TGTGCCTGGAGCGGGGGAGACAGGGTGGTTGGCTACACCTTC. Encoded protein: CAWSGGDRVVGYTF.

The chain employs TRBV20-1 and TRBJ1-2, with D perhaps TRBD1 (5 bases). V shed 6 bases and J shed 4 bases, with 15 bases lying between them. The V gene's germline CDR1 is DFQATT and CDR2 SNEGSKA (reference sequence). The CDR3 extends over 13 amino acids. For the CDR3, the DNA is TGCAGTGCACTAGACCCAGGGCGCTATGGCTACACCTTC. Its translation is CSALDPGRYGYTF.

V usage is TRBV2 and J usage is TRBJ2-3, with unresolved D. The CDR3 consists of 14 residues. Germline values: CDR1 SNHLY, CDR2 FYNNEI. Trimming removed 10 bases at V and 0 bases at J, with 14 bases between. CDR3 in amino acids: CATQRGVSTDTQYF. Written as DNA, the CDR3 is TGTGCCACCCAGCGAGGAGTTAGCACAGATACGCAGTATTTT.

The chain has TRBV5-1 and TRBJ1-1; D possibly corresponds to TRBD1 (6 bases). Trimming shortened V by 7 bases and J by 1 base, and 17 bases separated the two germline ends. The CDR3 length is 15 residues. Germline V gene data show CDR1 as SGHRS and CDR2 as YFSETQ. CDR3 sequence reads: CASRPKGVGNTEAFF. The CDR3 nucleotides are TGCGCCAGCCGTCCGAAGGGGGTTGGGAACACTGAAGCTTTCTTT.

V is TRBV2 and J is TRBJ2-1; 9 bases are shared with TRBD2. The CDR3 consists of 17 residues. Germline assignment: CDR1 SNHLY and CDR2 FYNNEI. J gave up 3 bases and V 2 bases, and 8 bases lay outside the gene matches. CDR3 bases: TGTGCCAGCAGTGAACCCTATGCGGGGGGGCTCTACAATGAGCAGTTCTTC. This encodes CASSEPYAGGLYNEQFF.

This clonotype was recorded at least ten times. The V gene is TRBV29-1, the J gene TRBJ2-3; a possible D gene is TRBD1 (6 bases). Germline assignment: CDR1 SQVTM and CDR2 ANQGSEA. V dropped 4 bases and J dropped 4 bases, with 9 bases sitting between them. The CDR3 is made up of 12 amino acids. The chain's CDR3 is CSVATGADTQYF. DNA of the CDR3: TGCAGCGTTGCGACAGGCGCAGATACGCAGTATTTT.

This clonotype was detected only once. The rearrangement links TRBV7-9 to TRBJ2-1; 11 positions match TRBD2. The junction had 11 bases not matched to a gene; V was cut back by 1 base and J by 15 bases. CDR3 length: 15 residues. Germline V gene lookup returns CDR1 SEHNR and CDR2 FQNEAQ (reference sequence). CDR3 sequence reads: CASSLGVAGGPVLFF. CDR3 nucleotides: TGTGCCAGCAGCTTAGGGGTAGCGGGGGGGCCCGTCCTGTTCTTC.

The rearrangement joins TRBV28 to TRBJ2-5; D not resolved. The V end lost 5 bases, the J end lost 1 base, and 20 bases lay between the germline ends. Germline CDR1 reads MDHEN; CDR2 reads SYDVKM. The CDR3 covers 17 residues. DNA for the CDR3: TGTGCCAGCAGTCCGCGACGCGTCGATTCGGGCCAAGAGACCCAGTACTTC. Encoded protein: CASSPRRVDSGQETQYF.

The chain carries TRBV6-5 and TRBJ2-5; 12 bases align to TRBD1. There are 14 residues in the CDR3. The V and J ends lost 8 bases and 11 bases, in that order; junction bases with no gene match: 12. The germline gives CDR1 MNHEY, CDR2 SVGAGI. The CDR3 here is CASGGDRGLNEQYF. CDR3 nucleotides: TGTGCCAGCGGGGGGGACAGGGGGCTCAATGAGCAGTACTTC.

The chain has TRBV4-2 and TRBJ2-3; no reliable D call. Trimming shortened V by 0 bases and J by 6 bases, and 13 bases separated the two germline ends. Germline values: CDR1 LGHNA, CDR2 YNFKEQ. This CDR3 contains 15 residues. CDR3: CASSQDWTDPDTQYF. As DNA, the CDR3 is TGTGCCAGCAGCCAAGATTGGACCGACCCGGATACGCAGTATTTT.

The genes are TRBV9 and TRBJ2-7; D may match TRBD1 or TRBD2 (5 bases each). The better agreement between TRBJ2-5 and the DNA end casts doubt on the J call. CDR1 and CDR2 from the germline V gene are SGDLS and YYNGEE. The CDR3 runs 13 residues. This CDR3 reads CASSVGTVETQYF. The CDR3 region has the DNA TGTGCCAGCAGCGTGGGGACCGTCGAGACCCAGTACTTC.

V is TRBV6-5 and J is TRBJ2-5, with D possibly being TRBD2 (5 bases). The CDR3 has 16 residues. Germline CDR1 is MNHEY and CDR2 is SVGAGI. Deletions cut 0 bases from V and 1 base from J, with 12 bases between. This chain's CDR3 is CASSYSRLALQETQYF. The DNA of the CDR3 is TGTGCCAGCAGTTACTCGAGGCTAGCCCTCCAAGAGACCCAGTACTTC.